This entry features one T cell receptor (beta chain) sequence. The antigen is undetermined. The study drew the donors from its roughly 120-subject validation cohort, separate from the approximately 700-subject first cohort. Assay: immunoSEQ multiplex PCR; the TCRdb copy retains only in-frame clones and omits some. The data contain approximately 150,000 clones, around nine tenths of them singletons. This sample was taken from a study of cytomegalovirus exposure and HLA in healthy donors. The V end lost 2 bases, the J end lost 11 bases, and 15 bases lay between the germline ends. The CDR3 runs to 13 residues. Germline V lookup: CDR1 MNHEY, CDR2 SVGAGI. Study-wide results and limits: Around 160 TCR beta chains were listed as cytomegalovirus-associated.

This chain joins TRBV6-5 and TRBJ1-1, with D unclear. The specimen was PBMCs. The sequence was collected from a man aged 18 to 30 in good health and CMV-seropositive. CDR3 residues: CASSYGRAGLAFF. The CDR3 DNA reads TGTGCCAGCAGTTACGGGAGAGCCGGGTTGGCTTTCTTT.